Sequencing of this T cell receptor beta chain was carried out in a study of ipilimumab plus nivolumab after autologous stem cell transplantation. The overall study: A median of roughly eight nivolumab and 5 ipilimumab doses were given. Myeloma cases were transplant-naive high-risk or relapsed within 3 years post first autologous transplant.

Ipilimumab, 1 mg/kg, started 14 to 28 days after autologous transplant. Measured with immunoSEQ multiplex PCR; TCRdb has only the in-frame clones, and not every one. Found here are roughly 45,000 clones, 70% to 90% of them singletons; the top ten hold about 0.97%. CDR3 size: 16 residues. Germline V gene data show CDR1 as SGHTA and CDR2 as FQGTGA. Unmatched junction bases numbered 11, after V lost 5 bases and J lost 3 bases. This chain uses TRBV7-3 with TRBJ2-3, with 7 bases matching TRBD1. The sequence was obtained from a male donor with multiple myeloma. Sequencing was performed on PBMCs, taken in a trial of ipilimumab plus nivolumab as post-transplant consolidation. CDR3 loop: CASSPAQGVGTDTQYF. CDR3 DNA sequence: TGTGCCAGCAGCCCGGCCCAGGGGGTGGGAACAGATACGCAGTATTTT.